Presented here are 13 T cell receptor beta chains from one specimen sequenced in a study of breast tumors, draining lymph nodes, adjacent tissues. TCRdb recomputed calls from the multiplex PCR reads with MiXCR, one row per CDR3 protein. Among 200,000 to 300,000 distinct CDR3 sequences listed, under 35% were seen once. Axillary draining lymph nodes of breast cancer patients supplied the node samples. Sequencing used axillary lymph node tissue. These receptors were collected from a female donor with breast cancer. Some clones in this sample may be carry-over from other donors' samples.

In this sample, this clonotype turned up a few times. The V gene is TRBV2, the J gene TRBJ1-1; TRBD1 might be the D (6 bases). Germline V lookup: CDR1 SNHLY, CDR2 FYNNEI. Trimming left V 8 bases short and J 0 bases short, with 13 bases between. This CDR3 is built from 14 residues. DNA for the CDR3: TGTGCCAGCGAGGACAGTCCTTTGAACACTGAAGCTTTCTTT. This translates into CASEDSPLNTEAFF.

The CDR3, as DNA: TGCAGCGTTGTGACTAACGGGAGTCGGGATACGCAGTATTTT. It specifies CSVVTNGSRDTQYF. This chain links TRBV29-1 with TRBJ2-3; possible D gene TRBD2, 6 bases. The germline V and J ends were trimmed by 4 bases and 6 bases, with 17 bases remaining between them. Germline-derived CDR1 and CDR2 are SQVTM and ANQGSEA. The CDR3 totals 14 residues.

Ten or more counts support this clonotype. This chain links TRBV4-3 with TRBJ2-7, with D tentatively TRBD1 (6 bases). This CDR3 has 14 amino acids. CDR1 and CDR2 from the germline V gene are LGHNA and YSLEER. Trimming cost V 3 bases and J 0 bases, with 9 bases left between them. CDR3 amino acids: CASSHGQYSYEQYF. CDR3 DNA: TGCGCCAGCAGCCATGGACAGTACTCCTACGAGCAGTACTTC.

This clonotype has ten or more counts. V and J are TRBV20-1 and TRBJ2-1; D not resolved. The V gene's germline CDR1 is DFQATT and CDR2 SNEGSKA (reference sequence). The germline V and J ends were trimmed by 7 bases and 2 bases, with 9 bases remaining between them. CDR3 length: 12 residues. The CDR3 DNA follows: TGCAGTGTTGGGATCCCCTACAATGAGCAGTTCTTC. As protein: CSVGIPYNEQFF.

This clonotype was seen many times. The J gene is TRBJ1-3, the V gene TRBV28, with D possibly being TRBD1 (6 bases). Germline CDR1 and CDR2: MDHEN and SYDVKM. Trimming removed 8 bases from V and 1 base from J, with 12 bases in between. The CDR3 contains 14 residues. The CDR3 DNA follows: TGTGCCAGCTTGTCGCAGGGGTCTGGAAACACCATATATTTT. It is translated as CASLSQGSGNTIYF.

There are many counts of this clonotype. The chain employs TRBV11-3 and TRBJ2-2; D is possibly TRBD1 or TRBD2 (5 bases each). Trimming stripped 2 bases from V and 3 bases from J, with 13 bases between. Germline V gene sequence: CDR1 SGHNT, CDR2 YENEEA. The CDR3 has 16 amino acids. Here the CDR3 DNA reads TGTGCCAGCAGCTTATCGACCGGGGCTGACACCGGGGAGCTGTTTTTT. Translated: CASSLSTGADTGELFF.

This clonotype was counted many times. The rearrangement joins TRBV30 to TRBJ1-6; possible D gene TRBD1, 5 bases. Germline CDR1 is GTSNPN and CDR2 is SVGIG (reference sequence). The ends were cut back, 3 bases at V and 13 bases at J, with 19 bases in the middle. The CDR3 covers 14 residues. The CDR3: CAWRAGRSISPLHF. The CDR3 DNA reads as TGTGCCTGGAGGGCGGGACGGTCTATTTCGCCCCTCCACTTT.

This clonotype was detected many times. The rearrangement joins TRBV7-9 to TRBJ2-7; D possibly corresponds to TRBD2 (5 bases). From germline, CDR1 is SEHNR and CDR2 FQNEAQ (reference sequence). Trimming left V 3 bases short and J 4 bases short, with 13 bases between. The CDR3 covers 14 residues. CDR3 nucleotide sequence: TGTGCCAGCAGCTTCCGCTCGGGGAATTACGAGCAGTACTTC. It encodes CASSFRSGNYEQYF.

This clonotype was detected ten times or more. The V gene is TRBV11-2, the J gene TRBJ2-3; D is unresolved. Looked up from germline, CDR1 is SGHAT and CDR2 is FQNNGV. The ends were cut back, 2 bases at V and 0 bases at J, with 9 bases in the middle. The CDR3 covers 15 residues. The CDR3 bases are TGTGCCAGCAGCTTAACGCTGACAAGCACAGATACGCAGTATTTT. Translating it yields CASSLTLTSTDTQYF.

This clonotype was seen at least ten times. The rearrangement links TRBV2 to TRBJ2-5; 7 bases agree with TRBD1. This CDR3 region has 14 residues. The V gene's germline CDR1 is SNHLY and CDR2 FYNNEI. The ends lost 6 bases at V and 0 bases at J; junction bases unmatched: 4. The CDR3 sequence: CASRGTEYQETQYF. DNA for the CDR3: TGTGCCAGCAGAGGGACAGAGTACCAAGAGACCCAGTACTTC.

A word on this clonotype: The CDR3 does not close with the conserved phenylalanine or tryptophan, likely indicating a read error. V and J are TRBV24-1 and TRBJ2-5; TRBD1 aligns across 8 bases. The V segment lost 0 bases and the J segment 6 bases; nucleotides outside the gene matches: 8. The CDR3 runs to 16 residues. Looked up from germline, CDR1 is KGHDR and CDR2 is SFDVKD. The CDR3 sequence: CATSDLRTGNRKTQYS. CDR3 DNA sequence: TGTGCCACCAGTGATTTGAGGACAGGGAACAGGAAGACCCAGTACTCC.

The CDR3: CASSSGLPYEQYF. Here the CDR3 DNA reads TGTGCCAGCAGCTCAGGGCTTCCCTACGAGCAGTACTTC. The chain links TRBV3-1 to TRBJ2-7, with D perhaps matching TRBD1 (5 bases). The CDR3 runs to 13 residues. Per the germline V gene, CDR1 is LGHDT and CDR2 is YNNKEL (reference sequence). The ends were cut back, 5 bases at V and 2 bases at J, with 10 bases in the middle.

This clonotype was observed at least ten times. The rearrangement uses TRBV5-1 and TRBJ2-1; 7 bases fit TRBD2. The CDR3 sequence is 13 residues long. The ends lost 4 bases at V and 6 bases at J; junction bases unmatched: 4. CDR1 SGHRS and CDR2 YFSETQ come from the germline V gene. As DNA, the CDR3 is TGCGCCAGCAGCCCGGGACTAACCAATGAGCAGTTCTTC. The encoded protein is CASSPGLTNEQFF.